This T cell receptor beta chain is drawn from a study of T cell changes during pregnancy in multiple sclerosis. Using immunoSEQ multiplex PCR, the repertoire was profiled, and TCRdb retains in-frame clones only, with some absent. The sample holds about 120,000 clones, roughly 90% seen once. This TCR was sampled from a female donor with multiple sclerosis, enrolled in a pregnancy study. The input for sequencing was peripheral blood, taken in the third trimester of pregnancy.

The DNA of the CDR3 is TGTGCCAGCAGCTTGGTGGAAGGGGGCAAGGGCTATGGCTACACCTTC. It encodes CASSLVEGGKGYGYTF. The rearrangement joins TRBV5-6 to TRBJ1-2, with 7 bases that match TRBD1. The J segment lost 4 bases and the V segment lost 0 bases, leaving 9 bases of the junction unmatched. Germline V lookup: CDR1 SGHDT, CDR2 YYEEEE. The CDR3 runs 16 residues.